Listed below are T cell receptor beta chains from one sample, sequenced in a study of shared clonotypes between healthy human individuals. Clones were read by immunoSEQ multiplex PCR, and TCRdb kept only the in-frame ones, dropping some. The sample yields about a million clones, less than 85% seen once. The sample consisted of memory CD4+ T cells sorted from blood. All receptors derive from a man aged 18 to 30 in good health. The CDR3 runs from the conserved cysteine through the conserved F or W. Each record gives: CDR3 protein, D gene, CDR3 length, V gene. A D gene is named only where the DNA matches it firmly.

CASSLERGTDTQYF . 14 TRBV7-9
CASRGRPLETQYF . 13 TRBV19
CASITPGGGLYGYTF . 15 TRBV28
CASSVKGEAYNEQFF . 15 TRBV9
CASSLDLSNEQFF . 13 TRBV11-3
CASDRANSPLHF TRBD1 12 TRBV7-9
CAWSVKKLFF . 10 TRBV30
CASSPSFLFGYTF . 13 TRBV18
CATSREIGQGYNEQFF TRBD1 16 TRBV15
CASSPGLPTIYEQYF . 15 TRBV5-1
CASSQGQPNQPQHF . 14 TRBV18
CSVRTGVNYGYTF TRBD1 13 TRBV29-1
CASSGTEKTYEQYF TRBD1 14 TRBV5-6
CASSIRENTIYF . 12 TRBV19
CASSKNMMNTEAFF . 14 TRBV7-2
CASSSGFQAFF . 11 TRBV28
CASSLASTGSQPQHF TRBD1 15 TRBV7-2
CASSAPVGTAVSGNTIYF . 18 TRBV6-1
CASSLARRSYNSPLHF . 16 TRBV5-5
CASSRGQGSTDTQYF TRBD1 15 TRBV7-6
CASRPSLRALLF . 12 TRBV28
CAIRMGAGGPDEQFF TRBD2 15 TRBV6-1
CASSVVSNTEAFF . 13 TRBV6-6
CASSYRDTGELFF . 13 TRBV6-6
CAIRIRDTTEAFF . 13 TRBV10-3
CAWKRLAERYEQYF TRBD2 14 TRBV30
CASSEGQPSPLHF TRBD1 13 TRBV11-2
CASSPKGSYEQYF . 13 TRBV18
CASSDARLNEKLFF . 14 TRBV6-1
CASRPSDRVDEKLFF TRBD1 15 TRBV6-1
CASSHTLAGAGNTIYF . 16 TRBV23-1
CASIKELAAGEQYF . 14 TRBV28
CAWSPLEGYTF . 11 TRBV30
CASSYHRGSSYNEQFF TRBD1 16 TRBV28
CASSSLGTRDQPQHF . 15 TRBV5-5
CASSVGLAGGPGQETQYF TRBD2 18 TRBV9
CASSEAFGGQGMSSGGYTF TRBD1 19 TRBV6-1
CASSLYRSGAGANVLTF . 17 TRBV19
CASSAISGTDTQYF . 14 TRBV9
CASSELQNEKLFF . 13 TRBV6-1
CASQRGSSYNEQFF TRBD2 14 TRBV5-4
CASSLELRVTGELFF . 15 TRBV5-8
CASSQGDGTGIMETQYF . 17 TRBV4-1
CASSSSRGVETQYF TRBD2 14 TRBV28
CASSPRDRNEQFF . 13 TRBV18
CAWSVPWGFDGYGYTF . 16 TRBV30
CASSVQGDYGYTF . 13 TRBV6-1
CASSPREETQYF . 12 TRBV18
CASSPTGQGDSPLHF TRBD1 15 TRBV18
CASRGRQALSSYEQYF . 16 TRBV2
CASSILVDTQYF . 12 TRBV2
CASSEALDRGQPQHF TRBD1 15 TRBV2